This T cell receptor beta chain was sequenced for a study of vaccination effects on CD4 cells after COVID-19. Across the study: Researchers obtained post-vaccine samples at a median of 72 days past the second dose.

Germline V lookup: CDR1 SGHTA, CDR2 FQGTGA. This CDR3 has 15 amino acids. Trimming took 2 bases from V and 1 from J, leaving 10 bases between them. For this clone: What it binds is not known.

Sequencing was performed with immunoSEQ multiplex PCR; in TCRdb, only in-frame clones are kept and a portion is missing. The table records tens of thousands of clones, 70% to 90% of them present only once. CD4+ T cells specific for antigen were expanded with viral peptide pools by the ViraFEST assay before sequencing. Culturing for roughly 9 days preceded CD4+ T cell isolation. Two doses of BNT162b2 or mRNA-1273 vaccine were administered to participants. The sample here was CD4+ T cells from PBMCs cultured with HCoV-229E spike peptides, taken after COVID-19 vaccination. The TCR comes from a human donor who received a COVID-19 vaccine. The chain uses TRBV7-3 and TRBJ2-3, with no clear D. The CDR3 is CASSLALRGTDTQYF. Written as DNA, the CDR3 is TGTGCCAGCAGCTTAGCCCTCCGGGGCACAGATACGCAGTATTTT.